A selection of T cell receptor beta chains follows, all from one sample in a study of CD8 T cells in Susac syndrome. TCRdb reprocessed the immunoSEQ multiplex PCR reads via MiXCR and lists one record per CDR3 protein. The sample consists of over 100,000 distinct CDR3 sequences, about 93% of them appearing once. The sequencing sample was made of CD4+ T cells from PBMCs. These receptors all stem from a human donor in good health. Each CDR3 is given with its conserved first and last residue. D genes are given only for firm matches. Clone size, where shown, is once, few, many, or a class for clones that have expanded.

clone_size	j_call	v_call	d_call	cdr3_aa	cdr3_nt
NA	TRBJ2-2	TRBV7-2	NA	CASSPTVGRAGELFF	TGTGCCAGCAGCCCTACGGTCGGAAGGGCCGGGGAGCTGTTTTTT
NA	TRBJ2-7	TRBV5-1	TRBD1	CASFTAPGQGGGEQYF	TGCGCCAGCTTCACCGCACCGGGACAGGGGGGAGGAGAGCAGTACTTC
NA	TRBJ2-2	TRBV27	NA	CASSLSGNAGELFF	TGTGCCAGCAGTTTATCAGGGAACGCCGGGGAGCTGTTTTTT
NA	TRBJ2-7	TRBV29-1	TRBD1	CSATGAPYEQYF	TGCAGCGCGACAGGGGCCCCCTACGAGCAGTACTTC
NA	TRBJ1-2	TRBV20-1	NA	CSAPGTTNYGYTF	TGCAGTGCTCCCGGGACCACTAACTATGGCTACACCTTC
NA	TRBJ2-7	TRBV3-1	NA	CASSQDPNGRNSYEQYF	TGTGCCAGCAGCCAAGACCCTAATGGACGTAACTCCTACGAGCAGTACTTC
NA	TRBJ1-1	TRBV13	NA	CASSLNVLNTEAFF	TGTGCCAGCAGCTTGAACGTGCTGAACACTGAAGCTTTCTTT
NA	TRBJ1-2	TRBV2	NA	CASRYETGTTGYTF	TGTGCCAGCAGGTACGAGACCGGAACGACAGGCTACACCTTC
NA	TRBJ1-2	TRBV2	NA	CASSEVRDYYGYTF	TGTGCCAGCAGTGAAGTACGGGACTATTATGGCTACACCTTC
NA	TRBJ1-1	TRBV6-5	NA	CASTIGRMNTEAFF	TGTGCCAGCACCATAGGACGGATGAACACTGAAGCTTTCTTT
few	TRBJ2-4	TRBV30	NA	CAWSVGGTKNIQYF	TGTGCCTGGAGTGTGGGTGGAACCAAAAACATTCAGTACTTC
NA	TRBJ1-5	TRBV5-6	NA	CASSDKRARGQPQHF	TGTGCCAGCAGCGACAAGAGGGCGCGCGGTCAGCCCCAGCATTTT
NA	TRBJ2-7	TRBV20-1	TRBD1	CSARDRTGGMNEQYF	TGCAGTGCTAGAGATCGGACAGGGGGAATGAACGAGCAGTACTTC
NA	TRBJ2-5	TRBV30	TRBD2	CAWSPGTSGRGLETQYF	TGTGCCTGGAGCCCCGGGACTAGCGGGAGAGGGCTAGAGACCCAGTACTTC
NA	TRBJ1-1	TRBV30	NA	CAWSGLQVQYTEAFF	TGTGCCTGGAGTGGTCTACAGGTACAGTACACTGAAGCTTTCTTT
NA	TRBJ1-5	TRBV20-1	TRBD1	CSARDSTRNQPQHF	TGCAGTGCGAGGGACAGTACACGGAATCAGCCCCAGCATTTT
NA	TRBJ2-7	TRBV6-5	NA	CASSDVYEQYF	TGTGCCAGCAGTGACGTTTACGAGCAGTACTTC
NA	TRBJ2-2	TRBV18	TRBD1	CASSPLDRAVTGELFF	TGTGCCAGCTCACCATTGGACAGGGCTGTGACCGGGGAGCTGTTTTTT
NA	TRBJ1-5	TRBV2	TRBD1	CASSLQGLDQPQHF	TGTGCCAGCAGCTTACAGGGGTTAGATCAGCCCCAGCATTTT
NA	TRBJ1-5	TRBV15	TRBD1	CATSRGRQGGLEPQHF	TGTGCCACCAGCAGAGGAAGACAGGGAGGGCTAGAGCCCCAGCATTTT
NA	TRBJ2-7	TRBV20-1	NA	CSAPEISSRAEQYF	TGCAGTGCTCCAGAGATCTCGTCCAGGGCCGAGCAGTACTTC
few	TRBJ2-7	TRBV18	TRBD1	CASSPVTGGYNEQYF	TGTGCCAGCTCGCCAGTGACAGGGGGCTACAACGAGCAGTACTTC
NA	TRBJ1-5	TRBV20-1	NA	CSAIATDSNQPQHF	TGCAGTGCAATCGCTACAGATAGCAATCAGCCCCAGCATTTT
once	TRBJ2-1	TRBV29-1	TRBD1	CSVGTANNEQFF	TGCAGCGTAGGGACAGCAAACAATGAGCAGTTCTTC
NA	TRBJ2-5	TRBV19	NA	CASSMWGETQYF	TGTGCCAGTAGTATGTGGGGGGAGACCCAGTACTTC
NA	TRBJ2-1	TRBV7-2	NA	CASSQLSREQFF	TGTGCCAGCAGCCAACTCTCAAGAGAGCAGTTCTTC
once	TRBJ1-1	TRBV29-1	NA	CSVPGGGLNTEAFF	TGCAGCGTTCCAGGCGGGGGACTGAACACTGAAGCTTTCTTT
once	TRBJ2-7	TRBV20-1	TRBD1	CSAGGQDSAEQYF	TGCAGTGCTGGAGGACAGGACTCGGCCGAGCAGTACTTC
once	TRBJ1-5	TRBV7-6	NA	CASSLVPGNQPQHF	TGTGCCAGCAGCTTAGTCCCGGGCAATCAGCCCCAGCATTTT
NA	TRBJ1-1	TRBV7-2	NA	CASSLVTYSGTEAFF	TGTGCCAGCAGCTTAGTTACGTACAGCGGCACTGAAGCTTTCTTT
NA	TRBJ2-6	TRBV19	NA	CASSTRPDRPGANVLTF	TGTGCCAGTAGTACCCGGCCCGACAGACCTGGGGCCAACGTCCTGACTTTC